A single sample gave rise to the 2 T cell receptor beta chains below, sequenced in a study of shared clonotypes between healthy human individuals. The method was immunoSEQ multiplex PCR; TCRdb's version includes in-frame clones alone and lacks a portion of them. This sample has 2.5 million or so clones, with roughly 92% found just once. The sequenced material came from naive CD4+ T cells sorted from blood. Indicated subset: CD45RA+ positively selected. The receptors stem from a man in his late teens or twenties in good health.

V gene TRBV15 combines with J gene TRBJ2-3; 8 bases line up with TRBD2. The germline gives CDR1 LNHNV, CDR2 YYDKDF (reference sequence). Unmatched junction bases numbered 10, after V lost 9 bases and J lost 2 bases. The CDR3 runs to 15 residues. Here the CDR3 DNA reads TGTGCCACTACAATAGCGGGAAGTCCCACAGATACGCAGTATTTT. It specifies CATTIAGSPTDTQYF.

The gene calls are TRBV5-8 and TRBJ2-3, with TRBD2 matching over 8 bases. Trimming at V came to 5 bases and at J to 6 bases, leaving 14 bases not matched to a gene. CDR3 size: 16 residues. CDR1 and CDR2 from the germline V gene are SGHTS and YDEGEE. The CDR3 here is CASSYHKTGGPDTQYF. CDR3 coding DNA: TGTGCCAGCAGTTACCATAAAACGGGAGGGCCTGATACGCAGTATTTT.